One sample yielded the 6 T cell receptor beta chains listed below, sequenced in a study of CD8+ T cells in alopecia areata. Sequencing used cDNA as its template, made by extracting RNA and reverse transcribing it. Measured with immunoSEQ multiplex PCR; TCRdb has only the in-frame clones, and not every one. The table shows some 170,000 clones, with about 61% occurring only once. Treatment meaning: oral pan-JAK inhibitor, 5-10 mg twice daily. Sequencing used CD4+ T cells sorted from blood, obtained at week 56, from a patient treated with tofacitinib. Every receptor here comes from a human donor with alopecia areata.

This chain joins TRBV29-1 and TRBJ1-1; tentative D call: TRBD1 (5 bases). V shed 6 bases and J shed 3 bases, with 17 bases lying between them. Per the germline V gene, CDR1 is SQVTM and CDR2 is ANQGSEA. CDR3 size: 14 residues. The CDR3 nucleotides read TGCAGCGTAGAACTCAGGGTTGGGTACACTGAAGCTTTCTTT. It yields the protein CSVELRVGYTEAFF.

The J gene is TRBJ2-3, the V gene TRBV6-1, with D perhaps given as TRBD1 or TRBD2 (5 bases each). This CDR3 has 14 residues. V was trimmed by 5 bases and J by 2 bases, leaving 11 bases between them. CDR1 and CDR2 (germline): MNHNS, SASEGT. CDR3 loop: CASSFGAATDTQYF. CDR3 coding DNA: TGTGCCAGCAGTTTCGGGGCCGCCACAGATACGCAGTATTTT.

The chain uses TRBV30 and TRBJ1-5; no clear D. The CDR3 extends over 13 amino acids. Trimming removed 1 base from V and 7 bases from J, with 11 bases in between. CDR1 is GTSNPN, CDR2 SVGIG, per germline (reference sequence). CDR3 nucleotide sequence: TGTGCCTGGAGTGGGGAGGGCCCGCAGCCCCAGCATTTT. Protein: CAWSGEGPQPQHF.

This chain connects TRBV5-1 to TRBJ2-5; 7 nucleotides line up with TRBD1. The ends lost 6 bases at V and 4 bases at J; junction bases unmatched: 6. Per the germline V gene, CDR1 is SGHRS and CDR2 is YFSETQ. The CDR3 loop spans 13 amino acids. CDR3 in DNA: TGCGCCAGCACCGAACAGGGGAGAGAGACCCAGTACTTC. It is translated as CASTEQGRETQYF.

The chain combines TRBV7-9 with TRBJ2-3; D not resolved. The V gene lost 2 bases and the J gene lost 4 bases, with 7 bases spanning the gap. The CDR3 has 13 residues. The V gene's germline CDR1 is SEHNR and CDR2 FQNEAQ (reference sequence). The chain's CDR3 is CASSLTVADTQYF. CDR3 in DNA: TGTGCCAGCAGCTTAACGGTGGCAGATACGCAGTATTTT. Full variable domain (remainder filled in from reference TRBV7-9 and TRBJ2-3): DTGVSQNPRHKITKRGQNVTFRCDPISEHNRLYWYRQTLGQGPEFLTYFQNEAQLEKSRLLSDRFSAERPKGSFSTLEIQRTEQGDSAMYLCASSLTVADTQYFGPGTRLTVL.

The chain joins TRBV18 to TRBJ2-7, with TRBD1 matching over 7 bases. V lost 2 bases to trimming and J lost 4 bases; unmatched junction nucleotides: 8. The germline V gene has CDR1 KGHSH and CDR2 LQKENI. The CDR3 totals 15 residues. The CDR3: CASSPGATGQYEQYF. In DNA, the CDR3 is TGTGCCAGCTCACCAGGGGCGACAGGGCAGTACGAGCAGTACTTC.